The clone carrying this TCR beta chain occurred a few times. TCRdb passed the RT-PCR reads through MiXCR, listing each CDR3 protein once. This sample carries about a million distinct CDR3 sequences, roughly 18% of them seen once, and the ten largest clones take roughly 6%. The data are from a study of patients and donors after allogeneic stem cell transplantation. Trimming shortened V by 8 bases and J by 7 bases, and 15 bases separated the two germline ends. This CDR3 is built from 13 residues. The V gene's germline CDR1 is MDHEN and CDR2 SYDVKM. The chain couples TRBV28 to TRBJ1-5, with D tentatively TRBD1 (5 bases). What was sequenced was blood, either unsorted or a sorted T cell fraction (not recorded which). The TCR sequence derives from a human donor who was either an allogeneic HSCT recipient or a stem cell or donor lymphocyte infusion donor (not recorded which). It is not recorded whose cells these are; they may come from a transplant donor. As DNA, the CDR3 is TGTGCCAGCGCCCTCGGGGGGATGCAGCCCCAGCATTTT. Translation: CASALGGMQPQHF.